Listed below are T cell receptor beta chains from one sample, sequenced in a study of human T cells and chemical hapten exposure. TCRdb processed the RACE reads anew with MiXCR; each CDR3 protein has one entry. The sample contains fewer than 400,000 distinct CDR3 sequences, under 9% of which appear only once. The input for sequencing was whole blood, taken in connection with sensitization to the hapten diphenylcyclopropenone (DPC). The origin of the receptors is a young woman with alopecia areata. Some clones in this sample may be carry-over from other donors' samples. Each CDR3 is given with its conserved first and last residue.

J gene	V gene	CDR3 protein
TRBJ1-6	TRBV27	CASSLPRDRGVSPLHF
TRBJ1-1	TRBV11-2	CASSPFPRTEAFF
TRBJ1-1	TRBV20-1	CSARELRGTEAFF
TRBJ1-3	TRBV7-6	CASSLQTVSGNTIYF
TRBJ1-1	TRBV25-1	CASGDKRGTEAFF
TRBJ1-1	TRBV12-3/TRBV12-4	CASSTGGPMNTEAFF
TRBJ1-1	TRBV28	CASSPGQTTEAFF
TRBJ2-6	TRBV7-9	CASSFGTGGGGSGANVLTF
TRBJ1-4	TRBV7-9	CASSLDGLNEKLFF
TRBJ1-5	TRBV6-2/TRBV6-3	CASSYSRGRSGRHF
TRBJ2-1	TRBV29-1	CSVGFNEQFF
TRBJ2-3	TRBV25-1	CASSEGGRSTDTQYF
TRBJ2-3	TRBV6-5	CASSYSITSSTDTQYF
TRBJ1-1	TRBV10-3	CAISPGQGTNTEAFF
TRBJ1-1	TRBV7-3	CASSAGLKEEAFF
TRBJ2-3	TRBV7-2	CASSQYPGLAGNTDTQYF
TRBJ1-5	TRBV6-1	CASSGQGVTQPQHF
TRBJ1-5	TRBV28	CASSLRSGSESSNQPQHF
TRBJ2-3	TRBV12-3/TRBV12-4	CASRHLDTQYF
TRBJ1-5	TRBV6-5	CASKSIGSGNQPQHF
TRBJ1-5	TRBV6-6	CASSYSPDQPQHF
TRBJ1-4	TRBV7-9	CASSLGRRSNEKLFF
TRBJ1-6	TRBV12-3/TRBV12-4	CASKIGVGSPLHF
TRBJ2-1	TRBV12-3/TRBV12-4	CASSPLAGNEQFF
TRBJ2-3	TRBV7-2	CASSLLSGGGTTDTQYF
TRBJ2-7	TRBV7-9	CASSLALGTGGEQYF
TRBJ2-1	TRBV3-1	CASSPGQGGSNEQFF
TRBJ1-5	TRBV20-1	CSARVMAGYSNQPQHF
TRBJ2-5	TRBV29-1	CSVDRGYQETQYF
TRBJ1-6	TRBV4-1	CASSQGGRTGSYNSPLHF
TRBJ1-5	TRBV7-2	CASSLSPGQNQPQHF
TRBJ1-1	TRBV25-1	CASTLTGEYTEAFF
TRBJ1-6	TRBV27	CASSWGGGESPLHF
TRBJ1-2	TRBV6-5	CASSYSAERDGYTF
TRBJ2-3	TRBV6-1	CASSERVAYQSTDTQYF
TRBJ2-3	TRBV2	CASRSDSPSTDTQYF
TRBJ1-2	TRBV7-9	CASSLAGQGRLNGYTF
TRBJ2-7	TRBV10-3	CAIGPDTSEQYF
TRBJ2-3	TRBV5-1	CASWATGQLTDTQYF
TRBJ2-3	TRBV5-6	CATLPSGGTDTQYF
TRBJ2-3	TRBV7-9	CASSSSWTSGEDTQYF
TRBJ2-1	TRBV12-3/TRBV12-4	CASSRGRITYNEQFF
TRBJ2-3	TRBV7-8	CASSPTGGAGTDTQYF